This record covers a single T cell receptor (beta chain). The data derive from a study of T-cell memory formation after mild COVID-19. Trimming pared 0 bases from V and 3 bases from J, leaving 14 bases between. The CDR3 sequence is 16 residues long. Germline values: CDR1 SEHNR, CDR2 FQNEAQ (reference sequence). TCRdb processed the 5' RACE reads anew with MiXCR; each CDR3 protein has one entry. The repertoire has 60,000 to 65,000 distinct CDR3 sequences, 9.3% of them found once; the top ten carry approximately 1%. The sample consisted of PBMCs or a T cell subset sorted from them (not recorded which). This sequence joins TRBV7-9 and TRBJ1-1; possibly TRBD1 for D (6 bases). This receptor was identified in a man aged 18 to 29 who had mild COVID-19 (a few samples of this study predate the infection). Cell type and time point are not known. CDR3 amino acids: CASSLALAGAYTEAFF. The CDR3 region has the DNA TGTGCCAGCAGCTTAGCGCTAGCAGGGGCCTACACTGAAGCTTTCTTT.